The 18 T cell receptor beta chains presented below share a single source sample, sequenced in a study of early T cells in non-severe SARS-CoV-2 infection. TCRdb processed the 5' RACE reads anew with MiXCR; each CDR3 protein has one entry. The repertoire holds about 60,000 distinct CDR3 sequences, with approximately 14% as singletons. The sequenced sample consisted of whole blood. The receptors stem from an adult who was a healthcare worker with PCR-confirmed SARS-CoV-2 infection or an uninfected control (not recorded which).

This clonotype was counted a few times. The V gene is TRBV5-1, the J gene TRBJ1-2, with 10 nucleotides matching TRBD1. CDR1 is SGHRS, CDR2 YFSETQ, per germline. This CDR3 comprises 17 residues. V lost 0 bases, J lost 3 bases, and 8 bases stayed unmatched. In DNA form, the CDR3 reads TGCGCCAGCAGCTTGGGTGACAGGGGGCGAGGTCACTATGGCTACACCTTC. Translated: CASSLGDRGRGHYGYTF. Drawing the rest from reference TRBV5-1 and TRBJ1-2, the complete variable domain is KAGVTQTPRYLIKTRGQQVTLSCSPISGHRSVSWYQQTPGQGLQFLFEYFSETQRNKGNFPGRFSGRQFSNSRSEMNVSTLELGDSALYLCASSLGDRGRGHYGYTFGSGTRLTVV.

In its sample, this clonotype was seen many times. This chain links TRBV5-4 with TRBJ1-6; the D is unclear. The CDR3 extends over 13 amino acids. Germline values: CDR1 SGHNT, CDR2 YYREEE (reference sequence). V was shortened by 3 bases and J by 10 bases, with 11 bases between the two germline ends. The CDR3 sequence: CASSWRGGSPLHF. In DNA, the CDR3 is TGTGCCAGCAGCTGGCGGGGAGGGTCACCCCTCCACTTT.

In its sample, this clonotype was seen a few times. The rearrangement joins TRBV6-2 or TRBV6-3 to TRBJ1-6; the D gene is possibly TRBD1 (6 bases). CDR1 is MNHEY and CDR2 is SVGEGT in the germline V gene. The CDR3 length is 15 residues. V gave up 6 bases and J gave up 9 bases, with 18 bases separating them. CDR3 in amino acids: CASRGAGGQFSPLHF. The CDR3 DNA sequence: TGTGCCAGCAGGGGCGCGGGGGGCCAATTTTCACCCCTCCACTTT.

This clonotype was seen ten or more times. The J gene is TRBJ1-5, the V gene TRBV5-4; no clear D gene. Trimming took 0 bases from V and 4 from J, leaving 5 bases between them. From germline, CDR1 is SGHNT and CDR2 YYREEE (reference sequence). The CDR3 runs to 13 residues. CDR3 residues: CASSLAGNQPQHF. The CDR3 DNA reads TGTGCCAGCAGCTTGGCCGGGAATCAGCCCCAGCATTTT.

The table lists this clonotype with many counts. In DNA, the CDR3 is TGTGCCAGCAGTTTACAGTCCGTAAATGAGCAGTTCTTC. Protein product: CASSLQSVNEQFF. The chain links TRBV27 to TRBJ2-1; D gene uncertain. V was clipped by 2 bases and J by 7 bases, with 9 bases between them. Germline CDR1 reads MNHEY; CDR2 reads SMNVEV (reference sequence). This CDR3 is 13 amino acids long.

This clonotype was recorded a few times. The chain is built from TRBV5-5 and TRBJ2-5; D not resolved. Deletions cut 2 bases from V and 4 bases from J, with 9 bases between. Germline V lookup: CDR1 SGHKS, CDR2 YYEKEE (reference sequence). The CDR3 loop spans 13 amino acids. Written as DNA, the CDR3 is TGTGCCAGCAGCTTTACAGATAGAGAGACCCAGTACTTC. Protein: CASSFTDRETQYF.

This chain connects TRBV6-2 or TRBV6-3 to TRBJ2-1; TRBD2 agrees at 7 bases. This CDR3 spans 15 amino acids. CDR1 MNHEY and CDR2 SVGEGT come from the germline V gene. V dropped 5 bases and J dropped 5; count of bases not matched to a gene: 9. DNA of the CDR3: TGTGCCAGCAGTGAACCGGGACTAAGAGACAATGAGCAGTTCTTC. Amino acid sequence: CASSEPGLRDNEQFF.

The table lists this clonotype with many counts. The chain links TRBV7-9 to TRBJ2-6; no definite D call. From germline, CDR1 is SEHNR and CDR2 FQNEAQ (reference sequence). Trimming took 0 bases from V and 0 from J, leaving 6 bases between them. CDR3 size: 16 residues. The CDR3 nucleotides are TGTGCCAGCAGCTTAGCCCGGTCCTCTGGGGCCAACGTCCTGACTTTC. The encoded protein is CASSLARSSGANVLTF.

The chain couples TRBV20-1 to TRBJ1-6; TRBD1 aligns across 11 bases. The length of the CDR3 is 16 residues. Per the germline V gene, CDR1 is DFQATT and CDR2 is SNEGSKA (reference sequence). The V gene end was trimmed by 0 bases and the J gene end by 8 bases; junction bases not matched to a gene: 6. This CDR3 reads CSAREGTGGNDSPLHF. CDR3 sequence (DNA): TGCAGTGCTAGAGAGGGGACAGGGGGTAACGATTCACCCCTCCACTTT.

This clonotype was seen a few times. The gene calls are TRBV5-4 and TRBJ2-1; no firm D call. The CDR3 is 14 residues long. In germline, CDR1 is SGHNT, CDR2 YYREEE (reference sequence). Trimming stripped 2 bases from V and 8 bases from J, with 14 bases between. CDR3 sequence reads: CASSLEAPIHEQFF. In nucleotides, the CDR3 is TGTGCCAGCAGCTTAGAGGCCCCAATCCATGAGCAGTTCTTC.

This clonotype was recorded at least ten times. The chain combines TRBV7-9 with TRBJ2-2; tentative D call: TRBD2 (6 bases). The V end lost 5 bases, the J end lost 6 bases, and 7 bases lay between the germline ends. Germline values: CDR1 SEHNR, CDR2 FQNEAQ (reference sequence). The CDR3 covers 12 residues. The CDR3 nucleotides read TGTGCCAGCAGCCGGGGGTCCGGGGAGCTGTTTTTT. It codes for CASSRGSGELFF.

This clonotype was found a few times. The chain has TRBV11-2 and TRBJ2-5, with D hard to call. The CDR3 covers 14 residues. The germline V gene encodes CDR1 SGHAT and CDR2 FQNNGV. V was clipped by 5 bases and J by 2 bases, with 12 bases between them. CDR3 in DNA: TGTGCCAGCAGCAAGGGCCATGCGCAAGAGACCCAGTACTTC. Translated, it gives CASSKGHAQETQYF.

This clonotype turned up a few times. V is TRBV2 and J is TRBJ1-5, with 9 nucleotides matching TRBD1. Germline V gives CDR1 SNHLY, CDR2 FYNNEI. Germline trimming cut 3 bases from V and 0 bases from J; bases unmatched to any gene: 9. The CDR3 sequence is 18 residues long. The CDR3: CASSEYDRGIYSNQPQHF. CDR3 nucleotides: TGTGCCAGCAGTGAGTACGACAGGGGGATCTATAGCAATCAGCCCCAGCATTTT.

This chain links TRBV20-1 with TRBJ1-1; no definite D call. V lost 3 bases and J lost 0, with 11 bases in between. The germline gives CDR1 DFQATT, CDR2 SNEGSKA (reference sequence). The CDR3 spans 14 residues. CDR3 sequence: CSASRRGMNTEAFF. CDR3 in DNA: TGCAGTGCTAGTCGGCGGGGAATGAACACTGAAGCTTTCTTT.

A few counts support this clonotype. The rearrangement uses TRBV7-2 and TRBJ2-5, with D possibly matching TRBD2 (5 bases). V dropped 4 bases and J dropped 0 bases, with 6 bases sitting between them. This CDR3 contains 13 residues. CDR1 SGHTA and CDR2 FQGNSA come from the germline V gene. The DNA for the CDR3 is TGTGCCAGCAGCTCCGGGAACCAAGAGACCCAGTACTTC. Its protein product is CASSSGNQETQYF.

This clonotype was observed a handful of times. The rearrangement links TRBV9 to TRBJ1-5; 11 bases fit TRBD1. CDR1 is SGDLS, CDR2 YYNGEE, per germline. V shed 3 bases, J shed 7 bases, and the junction held 6 bases outside the gene matches. The CDR3 is 15 residues long. The CDR3: CASSEGQGGGQPQHF. In DNA, the CDR3 is TGTGCCAGCAGCGAGGGACAGGGGGGTGGACAGCCCCAGCATTTT.

At least ten counts were recorded for this clonotype. This chain uses TRBV27 with TRBJ1-1, with D unresolved. The CDR3 totals 13 residues. V was shortened by 3 bases and J by 1 base, with 6 bases between the two germline ends. The V gene's germline CDR1 is MNHEY and CDR2 SMNVEV (reference sequence). The CDR3 coding sequence is TGTGCCAGCAGTTTTGGGCAGAACACTGAAGCTTTCTTT. Its translation is CASSFGQNTEAFF.

This clonotype was seen just once. The CDR3 protein is CASSPRGGANYGYTF. DNA for the CDR3: TGTGCCAGCAGCCCCCGCGGGGGAGCTAACTATGGCTACACCTTC. The chain employs TRBV7-3 and TRBJ1-2, with TRBD1 as a possible D gene (5 bases). CDR1 is SGHTA, CDR2 FQGTGA, per germline. Trimming shortened V by 5 bases and J by 0 bases, and 13 bases separated the two germline ends. CDR3 length equals 15 residues.